This TCR beta chain came from a study of identical twins listed by TCRdb under 2016. The study in broad terms: To test whether fetal clonotypes persist, this study deep-sequenced TCR alpha and beta repertoires from monozygotic twins, from unrelated adults of various ages, and from cord blood. To rule out contamination, replicate twin experiments were performed at different times with different library preparation protocols.

The CDR3, from cysteine to phenylalanine, totals 13 residues. Only the CDR3 DNA stays, 39 bases, in frame from base 1. Per the germline V gene, MGHDK is the CDR1 and SYGVNS is the CDR2. Deletion took 10 bases off V and 1 base off J, with a span of 13 bases between the germline ends. Libraries were prepared through 5' RACE. Data came from an Illumina HiSeq 2000. A universal primer binding site was added through template switching, and the final cDNA carried a unique molecular identifier so that TCR cDNA molecules could be counted accurately. First-strand cDNA for TCR alpha and beta chains was synthesized from specific primers in the conserved constant-segment region. To control for contamination, every cDNA library was double barcoded, receiving both a SMART-Mk sample barcode and Illumina barcodes. Two successive PCR steps introduced TruSeq adapter sequences along with Illumina sample barcodes. Sequencing of the TCR alpha and beta cDNA libraries was done on the Illumina HiSeq platform using custom primers. In the authors' own workflow: MiGEC was used to process raw reads and extract unique molecular identifiers, and MiXCR was used to find CDR3 positions. For each individual, recombination models were inferred using an EM algorithm with the repgenHMM and IGoR tools. Shared clonotypes were analyzed with the tcR package in R, and sharing was normalized by the product of cloneset sizes. Out-of-frame nonproductive sequences were analyzed to study raw recombination free of thymic and clonal selection effects. The public reads were quality trimmed at Q25 with fastp and then assembled into clones with MiXCR by TCRdb, keeping productive beta chains. Rows merge per CDR3 protein into single entries with the most common DNA and genes. The V and J calls were not made by the authors but by TCRdb's processing. For this sample there are some 230,000 distinct CDR3 sequences; approximately 7.1% appear just once. The ten largest clones capture roughly 14% of the sample.

Comments on this clonotype: The antigen it binds to is not known. The input lacks base qualities; no much larger clone sits a single base away.

What the authors observed across the whole study: The excess sharing between twins in beta out-of-frame sequences was weaker because fewer shared sequences reduced the signal-to-noise ratio. Abundant cord blood beta clonotypes carried fewer insertions; young adult naive repertoires showed a weaker similar trend, while memory repertoires showed none. Zero-insertion analyses could be partly confounded by invariant T cells such as MAIT and iNKT, although diverse VJ usage argued against such confounding for most clonotypes. Out-of-frame TCR alpha sequences shared between twins showed an excess of low generation-probability sequences compared with coincidental sharing between unrelated individuals. Because the same donors could not be followed over many years, conclusions were based on cross-sectional statistical analysis. Out-of-frame TCR alpha sharing in monozygotic twins was systematically underestimated by recombination models, whereas sharing between unrelated individuals was in agreement with the recombination models.

All donors were healthy Caucasians. Three pairs of female monozygotic twins, all aged about 18 to 29 years, made up the twin cohort. Positive isolation kits from Invitrogen were used to isolate CD4+ and CD8+ T cell populations. These data were also reused for a study on T cells expressing NK-cell markers. From that second study: TCR beta-chain repertoires were profiled in sorted CD3+CD56+NKG2C+, CD3+CD56+NKG2C- and CD3+CD56-NKG2C+ T-cell subsets from fewer than 10 donors. Among the eight sequenced donors, only one was HCMV-seronegative, while the other seven were HCMV-seropositive. To restrict sorting to alphabetaTCR-expressing T cells, an anti-gammadeltaTCR antibody was added in several experiments. In a handful of donors, the dominant CD3+CD56+NKG2C+ clonotypes ranked among the top 10 CD8+ clonotypes, making up 1.0-7.0% of CD8+ T cells. Those dominant clonotypes were again the most abundant among CD3+CD56-NKG2C+ cells in a few donors, at about 25-60.1%. Whether the expanded NKG2C-expressing T cell clones were specific for HCMV antigens was left unclear. Randomly selected healthy volunteers, three men and five women, were used as the eight sequenced donors. To determine HCMV serostatus, a commercial ELISA kit was used to detect HCMV-specific IgG in serum. MIGEC was used to demultiplex reads and group the reads by UMI, and MiTCR was used to assemble and quantify clonotypes. To remove erroneous sequences, TCR cDNA sequences were retained only when supported by two or more reads. The tcR package was used for downstream repertoire analysis, and clonotypes were matched across fractions by CDR3 nucleotide sequence plus V segment. VDJmatch was used to annotate antigen specificity against VDJdb, with one amino acid substitution allowed in CDR3.

The sequence links TRBV25-1 to TRBJ1-1, with the identity of the D gene unclear. The clonotype originates from a woman under 30 in good health. Specimen: CD8+ T cells sorted from blood. The CDR3 has the sequence CATQKLENTEAFF. The DNA is as follows: TGTGCCACACAGAAACTAGAGAACACTGAAGCTTTCTTT.